This TCR beta chain was documented in a study of shared clonotypes between healthy human individuals. CDR3 length: 16 amino acids. Germline V CDR1 and CDR2: MDHEN, SYDVKM. V gave up 5 bases and J gave up 4 bases, with 19 bases separating them. Naive CD8 cells were CD45RO-negative, positively selected for CCR7, excluding terminally differentiated effector memory CD45RA+ cells. The method was immunoSEQ multiplex PCR; TCRdb's version includes in-frame clones alone and lacks a portion of them. The sample contains 700,000 to 950,000 clones, about 96% of which appear only once. Specimen: naive CD8+ T cells sorted from blood. The sequence derives from a young man in good health. This rearrangement joins TRBV28 to TRBJ2-3; D possibly corresponds to TRBD1 (6 bases). CDR3 nucleotides: TGTGCCAGCAGTGATAACGGGCCCAGGGGACCAGATACGCAGTATTTT. Its translation: CASSDNGPRGPDTQYF.